The source of this TCR beta chain is a study of T-cell memory formation after mild COVID-19. Study as a whole: TCR clusters mostly belonged to single donors.

The study, taken as a whole, reports: Shrinking CD4+ clones resided mostly in CM and EM, and CD8+ ones in EMRA. Memory from before infection featured some responding clones, which suggests cross-reactive memory joined.

Regarding this clonotype: Its antigen is undetermined.

TCRdb itself ran the 5' RACE reads through MiXCR, one entry per CDR3 protein. The sample holds about 430,000 distinct CDR3 sequences, 20% to 25% seen once. The TCR originated in an adult woman who had mild COVID-19 (a few samples of this study predate the infection). Cell type and time point are not known. Specimen: PBMCs or a T cell subset sorted from them (not recorded which).

The CDR3 region is CASSLVVDSYEQYF. For the CDR3, the DNA is TGCGCCAGCAGCTTGGTGGTGGATTCCTACGAGCAGTACTTC. The chain has TRBV5-1 and TRBJ2-7; no definite D call. The CDR3 sequence is 14 residues long. Trimming took off 0 bases at V and 1 base at J, with 8 bases between the two ends. Germline V gene data show CDR1 as SGHRS and CDR2 as YFSETQ.